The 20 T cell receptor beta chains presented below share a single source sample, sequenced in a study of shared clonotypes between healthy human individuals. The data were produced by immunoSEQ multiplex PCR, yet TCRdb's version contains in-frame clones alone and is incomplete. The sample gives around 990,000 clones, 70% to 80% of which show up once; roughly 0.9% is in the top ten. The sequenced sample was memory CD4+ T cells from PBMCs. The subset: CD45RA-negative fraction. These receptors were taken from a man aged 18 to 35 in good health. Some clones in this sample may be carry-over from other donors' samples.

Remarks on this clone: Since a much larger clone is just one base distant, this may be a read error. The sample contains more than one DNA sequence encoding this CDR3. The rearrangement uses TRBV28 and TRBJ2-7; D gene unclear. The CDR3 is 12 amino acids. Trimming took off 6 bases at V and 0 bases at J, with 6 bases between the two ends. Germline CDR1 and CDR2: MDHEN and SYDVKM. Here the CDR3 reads CASSFASYEQYF. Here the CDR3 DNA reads TGTGCCAGCAGCTTTGCCTCCTACGAGCAGTACTTC.

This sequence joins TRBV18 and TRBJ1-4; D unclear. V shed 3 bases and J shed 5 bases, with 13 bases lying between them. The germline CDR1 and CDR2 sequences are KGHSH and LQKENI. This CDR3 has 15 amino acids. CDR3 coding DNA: TGTGCCAGCTCACCGACGTGGCAGGCAAATGAAAAACTGTTTTTT. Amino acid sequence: CASSPTWQANEKLFF. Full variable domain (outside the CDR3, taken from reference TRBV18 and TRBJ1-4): NAGVMQNPRHLVRRRGQEARLRCSPMKGHSHVYWYRQLPEEGLKFMVYLQKENIIDESGMPKERFSAEFPKEGPSILRIQQVVRGDSAAYFCASSPTWQANEKLFFGSGTQLSVL.

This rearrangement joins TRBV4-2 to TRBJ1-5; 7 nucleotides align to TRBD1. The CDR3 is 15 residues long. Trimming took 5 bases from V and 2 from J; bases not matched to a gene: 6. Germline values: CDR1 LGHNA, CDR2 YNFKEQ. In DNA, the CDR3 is TGTGCCAGCAGCAAGACAGGGTTGGGCAATCAGCCCCAGCATTTT. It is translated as CASSKTGLGNQPQHF.

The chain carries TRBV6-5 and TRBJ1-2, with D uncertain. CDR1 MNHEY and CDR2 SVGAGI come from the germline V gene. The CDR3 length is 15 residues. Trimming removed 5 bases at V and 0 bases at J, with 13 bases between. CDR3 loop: CASSQGRPANYGYTF. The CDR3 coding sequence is TGTGCCAGCAGTCAAGGGAGACCAGCTAACTATGGCTACACCTTC.

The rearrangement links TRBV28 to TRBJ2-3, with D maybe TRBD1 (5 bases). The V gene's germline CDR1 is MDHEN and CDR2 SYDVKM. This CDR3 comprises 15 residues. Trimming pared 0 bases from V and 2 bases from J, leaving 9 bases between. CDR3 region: CASSLWGRPTDTQYF. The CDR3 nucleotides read TGTGCCAGCAGTTTATGGGGGCGGCCCACAGATACGCAGTATTTT.

This CDR3 is CASSRGGLAGPEYF. As DNA, the CDR3 is TGCGCCAGCAGCCGAGGGGGACTAGCGGGACCGGAGTACTTC. The chain employs TRBV4-1 and TRBJ2-5; 13 bases agree with TRBD2. This CDR3 contains 14 residues. Germline CDR1 and CDR2: MGHRA and YSYEKL. The V and J ends lost 4 bases and 12 bases, in that order; junction bases with no gene match: 8.

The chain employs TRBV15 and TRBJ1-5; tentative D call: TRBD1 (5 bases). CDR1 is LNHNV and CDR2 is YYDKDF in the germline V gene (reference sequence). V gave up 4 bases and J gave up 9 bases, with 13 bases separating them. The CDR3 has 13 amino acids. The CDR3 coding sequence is TGTGCCACCAGCACAGGGACGGGAGGGCCCCAGCATTTT. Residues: CATSTGTGGPQHF.

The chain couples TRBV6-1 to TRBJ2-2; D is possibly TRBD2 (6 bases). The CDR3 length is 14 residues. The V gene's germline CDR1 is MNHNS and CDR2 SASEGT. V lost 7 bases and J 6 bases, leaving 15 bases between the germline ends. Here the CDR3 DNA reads TGTGCCAGCACCCGAGGAGGGTTGGCCGGGGAGCTGTTTTTT. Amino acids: CASTRGGLAGELFF.

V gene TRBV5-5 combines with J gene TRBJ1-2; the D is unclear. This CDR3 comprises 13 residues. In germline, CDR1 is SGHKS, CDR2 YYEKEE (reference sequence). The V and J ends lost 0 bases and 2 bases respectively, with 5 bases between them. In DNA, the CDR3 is TGTGCCAGCAGCTTGGTGGGCAACTATGGCTACACCTTC. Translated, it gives CASSLVGNYGYTF. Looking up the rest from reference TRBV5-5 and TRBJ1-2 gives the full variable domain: DAGVTQSPTHLIKTRGQQVTLRCSPISGHKSVSWYQQVLGQGPQFIFQYYEKEERGRGNFPDRFSARQFPNYSSELNVNALLLGDSALYLCASSLVGNYGYTFGSGTRLTVV.

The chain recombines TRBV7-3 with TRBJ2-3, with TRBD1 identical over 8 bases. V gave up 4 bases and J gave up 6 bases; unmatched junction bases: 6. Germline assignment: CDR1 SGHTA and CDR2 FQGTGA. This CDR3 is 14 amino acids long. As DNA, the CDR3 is TGTGCCAGCAGCTCTCAGGGGGCCGGTGATACGCAGTATTTT. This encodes CASSSQGAGDTQYF.

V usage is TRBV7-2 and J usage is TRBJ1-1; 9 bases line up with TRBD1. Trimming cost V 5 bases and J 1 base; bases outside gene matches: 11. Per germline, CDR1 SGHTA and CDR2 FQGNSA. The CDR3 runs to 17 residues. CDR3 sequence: CASSENRGRGGNTEAFF. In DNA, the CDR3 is TGTGCCAGCAGCGAGAACAGGGGGCGCGGTGGGAACACTGAAGCTTTCTTT. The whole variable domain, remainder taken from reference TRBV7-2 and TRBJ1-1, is GAGVSQSPSNKVTEKGKDVELRCDPISGHTALYWYRQSLGQGLEFLIYFQGNSAPDKSGLPSDRFSAERTGGSVSTLTIQRTQQEDSAVYLCASSENRGRGGNTEAFFGQGTRLTVV.

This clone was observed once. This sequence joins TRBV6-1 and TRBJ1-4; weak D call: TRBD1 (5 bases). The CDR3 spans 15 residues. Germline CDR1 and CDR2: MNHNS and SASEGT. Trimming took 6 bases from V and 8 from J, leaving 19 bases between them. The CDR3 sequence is CASSPAGAEGEKLFF. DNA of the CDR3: TGTGCCAGCAGCCCTGCCGGGGCCGAGGGGGAAAAACTGTTTTTT.

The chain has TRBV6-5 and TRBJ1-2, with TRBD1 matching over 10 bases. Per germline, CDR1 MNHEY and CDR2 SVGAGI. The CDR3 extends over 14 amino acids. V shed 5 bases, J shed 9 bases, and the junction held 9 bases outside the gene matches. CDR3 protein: CASSGQGGYGSYTF. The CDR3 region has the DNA TGTGCCAGCAGTGGACAGGGGGGCTATGGTAGCTACACCTTC.

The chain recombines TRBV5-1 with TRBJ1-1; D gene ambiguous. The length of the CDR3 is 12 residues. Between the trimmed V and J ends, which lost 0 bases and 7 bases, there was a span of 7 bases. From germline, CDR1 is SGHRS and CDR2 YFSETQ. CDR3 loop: CASSLDAHEAFF. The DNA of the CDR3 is TGCGCCAGCAGCTTGGATGCGCATGAAGCTTTCTTT. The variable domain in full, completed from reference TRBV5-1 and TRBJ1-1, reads KAGVTQTPRYLIKTRGQQVTLSCSPISGHRSVSWYQQTPGQGLQFLFEYFSETQRNKGNFPGRFSGRQFSNSRSEMNVSTLELGDSALYLCASSLDAHEAFFGQGTRLTVV.

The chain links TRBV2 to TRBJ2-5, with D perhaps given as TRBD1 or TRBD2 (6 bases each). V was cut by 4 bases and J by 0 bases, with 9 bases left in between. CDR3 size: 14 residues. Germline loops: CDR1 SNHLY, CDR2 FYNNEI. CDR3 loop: CASSAGAYQETQYF. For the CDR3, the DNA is TGTGCCAGCAGTGCGGGGGCTTACCAAGAGACCCAGTACTTC.

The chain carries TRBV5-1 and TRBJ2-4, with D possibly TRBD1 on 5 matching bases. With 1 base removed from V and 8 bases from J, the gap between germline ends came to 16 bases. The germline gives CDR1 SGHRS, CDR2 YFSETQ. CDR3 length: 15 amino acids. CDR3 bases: TGCGCCAGCAGCTTGTACCCAGGGCAGTCGGACATTCAGTACTTC. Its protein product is CASSLYPGQSDIQYF.

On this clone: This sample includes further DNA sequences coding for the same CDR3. Here the CDR3 reads CASSLGRENTEAFF. The CDR3 DNA reads as TGCGCCAGCAGCTTGGGACGGGAGAACACTGAAGCTTTCTTT. The V call is TRBV5-1, the J call TRBJ1-1; no reliable D call. Looked up from germline, CDR1 is SGHRS and CDR2 is YFSETQ. V lost 0 bases to trimming and J lost 1 base, with 7 bases between them. The CDR3 loop spans 14 amino acids.

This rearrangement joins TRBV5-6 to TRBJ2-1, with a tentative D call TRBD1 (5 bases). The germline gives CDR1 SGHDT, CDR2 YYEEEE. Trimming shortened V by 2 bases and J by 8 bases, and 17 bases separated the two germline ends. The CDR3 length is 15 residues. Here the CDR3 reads CASSLLLTARDEQFF. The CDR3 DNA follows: TGTGCCAGCAGCTTATTGCTGACAGCCAGGGATGAGCAGTTCTTC.

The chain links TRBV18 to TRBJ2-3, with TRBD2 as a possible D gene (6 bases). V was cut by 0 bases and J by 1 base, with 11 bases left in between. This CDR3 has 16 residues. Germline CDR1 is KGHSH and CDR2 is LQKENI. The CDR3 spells CASSPPWGTGTDTQYF. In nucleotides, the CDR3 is TGTGCCAGCTCACCACCGTGGGGGACTGGCACAGATACGCAGTATTTT.

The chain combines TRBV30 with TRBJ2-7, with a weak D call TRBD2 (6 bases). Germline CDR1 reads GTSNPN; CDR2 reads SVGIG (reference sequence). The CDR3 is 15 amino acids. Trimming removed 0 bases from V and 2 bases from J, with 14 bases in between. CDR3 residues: CAWSVGWGEAYEQYF. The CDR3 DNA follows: TGTGCCTGGAGTGTAGGGTGGGGGGAAGCCTACGAGCAGTACTTC.